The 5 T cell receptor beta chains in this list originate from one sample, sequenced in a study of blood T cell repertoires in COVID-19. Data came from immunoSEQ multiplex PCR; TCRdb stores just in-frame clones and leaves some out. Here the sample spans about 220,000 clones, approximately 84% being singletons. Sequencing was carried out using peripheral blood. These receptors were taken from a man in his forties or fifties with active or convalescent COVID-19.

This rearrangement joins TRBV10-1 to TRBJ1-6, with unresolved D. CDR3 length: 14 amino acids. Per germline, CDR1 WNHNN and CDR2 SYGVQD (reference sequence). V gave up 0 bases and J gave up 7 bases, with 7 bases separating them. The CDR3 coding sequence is TGCGCCAGCAGTGAGTCGAGAAGAAATTCACCCCTCCACTTT. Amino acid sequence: CASSESRRNSPLHF.

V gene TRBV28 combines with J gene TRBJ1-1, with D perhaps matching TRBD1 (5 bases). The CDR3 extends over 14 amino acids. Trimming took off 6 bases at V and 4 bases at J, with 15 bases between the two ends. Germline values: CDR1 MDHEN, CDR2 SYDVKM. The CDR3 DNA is TGTGCCAGCAGCCGTCGGGGGTCGGTCACTGAAGCTTTCTTT. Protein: CASSRRGSVTEAFF.

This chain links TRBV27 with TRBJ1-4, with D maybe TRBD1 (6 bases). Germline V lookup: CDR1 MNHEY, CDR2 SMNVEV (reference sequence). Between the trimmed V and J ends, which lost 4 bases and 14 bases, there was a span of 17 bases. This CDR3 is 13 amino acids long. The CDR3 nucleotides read TGTGCCAGCAGTTCCAAAAGGGGCCAGGGGCTGTTTTTT. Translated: CASSSKRGQGLFF.

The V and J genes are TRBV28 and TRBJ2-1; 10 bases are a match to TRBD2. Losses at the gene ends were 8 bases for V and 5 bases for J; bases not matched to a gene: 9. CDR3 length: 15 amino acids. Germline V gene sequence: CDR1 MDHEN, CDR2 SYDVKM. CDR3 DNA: TGTGCCAGCGGGTTGAGCGGGAGGGCTCACAATGAGCAGTTCTTC. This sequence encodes CASGLSGRAHNEQFF.

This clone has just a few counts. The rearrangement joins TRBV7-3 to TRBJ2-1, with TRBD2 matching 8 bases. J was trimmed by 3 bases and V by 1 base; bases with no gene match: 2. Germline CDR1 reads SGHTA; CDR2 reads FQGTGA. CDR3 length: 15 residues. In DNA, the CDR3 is TGTGCCAGCAGCTTAAGGAGCGGGAGCTACAATGAGCAGTTCTTC. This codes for CASSLRSGSYNEQFF.